These T cell receptor beta chains were read from a single sample in a study of CD8+CD57+ T cells in acquired aplastic anemia. TCRdb recomputed calls from the reads with MiXCR, one row per CDR3 protein. Of roughly 64,000 distinct CDR3 sequences in the sample, 50% to 70% were seen once. The sample taken for sequencing was sorted CD4+, CD8+, or CD8+CD57+ T cells (not recorded which) from PBMCs. These receptors came from a human donor in good health, serving as a control. The CDR3 runs from the conserved cysteine through the conserved F or W. D genes are given only for firm matches. Clone size, where shown, is once, few, many, or a class for clones that have expanded.

.	.	TRBV7-3	TRBJ2-1	CASSRESSERRRGEQFF	TGTGCCAGCTCGCGGGAAAGCAGTGAACGACGGAGGGGTGAGCAGTTCTTC
medium-sized	.	TRBV7-9	TRBJ1-6	CASSLLGLREHLHF	TGTGCCAGCAGCTTGTTGGGTCTCCGTGAGCACCTCCACTTT
.	.	TRBV24-1	TRBJ2-1	CATSDGYNEQFF	TGTGCCACCAGTGACGGGTACAATGAGCAGTTCTTC
.	TRBD2	TRBV14	TRBJ2-1	CASSRITSGLNSYNEQFF	TGTGCCAGCAGCCGCATTACTAGCGGGCTAAACTCCTACAATGAGCAGTTCTTC
.	.	TRBV29-1	TRBJ1-3	CSVAQKLGNTIYF	TGCAGCGTTGCTCAGAAACTTGGAAACACCATATATTTT
many	.	TRBV20-1	TRBJ1-2	CSATHPGRDNYGYTF	TGCAGTGCTACGCATCCGGGACGGGACAACTATGGCTACACCTTC
.	TRBD1	TRBV9	TRBJ1-5	CASSGTGCQPQHF	TGTGCCAGCAGCGGGACAGGGTGTCAGCCCCAGCATTTT
.	.	TRBV11-1	TRBJ2-1	CASSLGNSYNEQFF	TGTGCCAGCAGTCTTGGGAACTCCTACAATGAGCAGTTCTTC
many	.	TRBV5-6	TRBJ1-3	CASSLSQVSGNTIYF	TGTGCCAGCAGCTTGTCTCAGGTCTCTGGAAACACCATATATTTT
.	.	TRBV5-4	TRBJ2-2	CASSLNRPPTGELFF	TGTGCCAGCAGCTTGAACAGACCACCAACCGGGGAGCTGTTTTTT
.	TRBD2	TRBV7-3	TRBJ2-1	CASSLGGDPEQFF	TGTGCCAGCAGCTTGGGAGGGGACCCTGAGCAGTTCTTC
.	TRBD1	TRBV25-1	TRBJ1-2	CASSEWDRSNYGYTF	TGTGCCAGCAGTGAATGGGACAGGTCTAACTATGGCTACACCTTC
many	TRBD1	TRBV6-1	TRBJ1-5	CASSPSGQGVQPQHF	TGTGCCAGCAGCCCCTCGGGACAGGGGGTACAGCCCCAGCATTTT
once	TRBD1	TRBV19	TRBJ1-2	CASRPGQGNGYTF	TGTGCCAGTAGACCGGGACAGGGAAACGGCTACACCTTC
once	TRBD1	TRBV9	TRBJ2-7	CASSALPLGQGRAYEQYF	TGTGCCAGCAGCGCGCTCCCCCTGGGACAGGGTCGGGCCTACGAGCAGTACTTC
.	.	TRBV15	TRBJ2-7	CATSREGSYEQYF	TGTGCCACCAGCAGAGAGGGGTCCTACGAGCAGTACTTC
few	.	TRBV10-3	TRBJ1-4	CAISESRGKLFF	TGTGCCATCAGTGAGTCAAGGGGAAAACTGTTTTTT
few	.	TRBV19	TRBJ1-1	CASSIDGGPNTEAFF	TGTGCCAGTAGTATAGACGGGGGACCGAACACTGAAGCTTTCTTT
.	.	TRBV25-1	TRBJ2-2	CASRRTNTGELFF	TGTGCCAGCCGTCGTACGAACACCGGGGAGCTGTTTTTT
many	TRBD2	TRBV14	TRBJ2-3	CASSQTRLGGRLTDTQYF	TGTGCCAGCAGCCAAACCCGCCTGGGAGGGCGCCTCACAGATACGCAGTATTTT
once	TRBD2	TRBV7-7	TRBJ2-1	CASSGGAYNEQFF	TGTGCTAGCAGCGGGGGGGCGTACAATGAGCAGTTCTTC
.	.	TRBV19	TRBJ1-4	CASSISKRGEKLFF	TGTGCCAGTAGTATTTCGAAACGGGGTGAAAAACTGTTTTTT